The 21 T cell receptor beta chains in this list originate from one sample, sequenced in a study of CD8 T cells in ankylosing spondylitis. Antigens of these TCRs are unknown. Using its own MiXCR run on the 5' RACE reads, TCRdb lists one record per CDR3 protein. The repertoire holds under 550,000 distinct CDR3 sequences, with roughly 26% as singletons. The study's findings and limits: Fewer than ten highly homologous variants made up a TCR beta motif that seemed to typify ankylosing spondylitis blood.

The sample comprised blood, either unsorted or a sorted T cell fraction (not recorded which). These receptors were obtained from a male donor with ankylosing spondylitis.

J is TRBJ1-6 and V is TRBV6-5; D not resolved. V shed 3 bases and J shed 8 bases, with 11 bases lying between them. The CDR3 length is 14 residues. The germline CDR1 and CDR2 sequences are MNHEY and SVGAGI. The CDR3 sequence is CASSYVKTDSPLHF. The CDR3 DNA follows: TGTGCCAGCAGTTATGTCAAGACGGATTCACCCCTCCACTTT.

The chain uses TRBV6-1 and TRBJ2-1; 11 nucleotides agree with TRBD2. The CDR3 is 15 amino acids. Germline CDR1 and CDR2: MNHNS and SASEGT. The V gene end was trimmed by 6 bases and the J gene end by 6 bases; junction bases not matched to a gene: 7. CDR3 in amino acids: CASRFRSGRANEQFF. CDR3 nucleotide sequence: TGTGCCAGCAGATTTCGTAGCGGGAGGGCCAATGAGCAGTTCTTC.

The CDR3 spells CASSESKGSSYEQYF. CDR3 sequence (DNA): TGCGCCAGCAGTGAGTCCAAGGGAAGCTCCTACGAGCAGTACTTC. This sequence joins TRBV10-1 and TRBJ2-7; D is uncertain. The germline V gene has CDR1 WNHNN and CDR2 SYGVQD (reference sequence). V lost 0 bases and J 0 bases, leaving 9 bases between the germline ends. This CDR3 contains 15 residues.

The chain combines TRBV5-6 with TRBJ2-2, with TRBD1 matching over 9 bases. Germline V CDR1 and CDR2: SGHDT, YYEEEE. This CDR3 is 17 amino acids long. The V and J ends lost 8 bases and 4 bases, in that order; junction bases with no gene match: 15. CDR3 coding DNA: TGTGCCAGTTTACAGGGGGCTTCGTTTTTGGTCACCGGGGAGCTGTTTTTT. Its translation: CASLQGASFLVTGELFF.

This clonotype was seen only a few times. The chain carries TRBV7-9 and TRBJ2-1, with D possibly matching TRBD1 (6 bases). Trimming cost V 7 bases and J 3 bases, with 13 bases left between them. This CDR3 has 14 residues. Germline CDR1 and CDR2: SEHNR and FQNEAQ (reference sequence). The CDR3 nucleotides read TGTGCCAGCACTATCGAGGGGGTCTACAATGAGCAGTTCTTC. This codes for CASTIEGVYNEQFF. Drawing the rest from reference TRBV7-9 and TRBJ2-1, the complete variable domain is DTGVSQNPRHKITKRGQNVTFRCDPISEHNRLYWYRQTLGQGPEFLTYFQNEAQLEKSRLLSDRFSAERPKGSFSTLEIQRTEQGDSAMYLCASTIEGVYNEQFFGPGTRLTVL.

The rearrangement uses TRBV12-3 or TRBV12-4 and TRBJ2-2, with D possibly called TRBD1 or TRBD2 (5 bases each). This CDR3 region has 16 residues. V lost 6 bases to trimming and J lost 5 bases, with 19 bases between them. CDR3 in DNA: TGTGCCAGCAGGACACTAGGGGTTGTCGGGACCGGGGAGCTGTTTTTT. Translation gives CASRTLGVVGTGELFF.

This clonotype was seen many times. The rearrangement links TRBV5-6 to TRBJ2-2; D is unresolved. Germline CDR1 is SGHDT and CDR2 is YYEEEE. CDR3 length equals 14 residues. Deletions cut 2 bases from V and 1 base from J, with 6 bases between. The CDR3 region has the DNA TGTGCCAGCAGCTTTATGCTGAACACCGGGGAGCTGTTTTTT. Translation: CASSFMLNTGELFF.

This sequence joins TRBV12-3 or TRBV12-4 and TRBJ2-1; D remains unclear. Between the trimmed V and J ends, which lost 7 bases and 10 bases, there was a span of 14 bases. This CDR3 region has 12 residues. The CDR3 DNA is TGTGCCAGCACCCGACGGGCGCGAGAGCAGTTCTTC. Amino acids: CASTRRAREQFF.

The genes are TRBV27 and TRBJ1-5, with D perhaps matching TRBD1 (5 bases). The CDR3 runs 13 residues. With 4 bases removed from V and 6 bases from J, the gap between germline ends came to 10 bases. CDR1 and CDR2 (germline): MNHEY, SMNVEV (reference sequence). The CDR3 protein is CASSSFGGQPQHF. CDR3 DNA sequence: TGTGCCAGCAGTTCGTTTGGGGGTCAGCCCCAGCATTTT.

V and J are TRBV25-1 and TRBJ2-1; 9 positions match TRBD2. CDR1 and CDR2 (germline): MGHDK, SYGVNS. V shed 5 bases, J shed 0 bases, and the junction held 5 bases outside the gene matches. This CDR3 is 16 amino acids long. As DNA, the CDR3 is TGTGCCAGCAGTCCTTGGCGGGAGGGCTCCTACAATGAGCAGTTCTTC. This encodes CASSPWREGSYNEQFF.

The chain couples TRBV6-1 to TRBJ2-7; 15 nucleotides match TRBD2. Germline values: CDR1 MNHNS, CDR2 SASEGT. The CDR3 is 18 amino acids. V dropped 4 bases and J dropped 5; count of bases not matched to a gene: 12. The CDR3 nucleotides read TGTGCCAGCAGTGGGCCGGGACTAGCGGGGGGATCGGTGGACGAGCAGTACTTC. Residues: CASSGPGLAGGSVDEQYF.

In this sample, this clonotype turned up a few times. This chain uses TRBV19 with TRBJ2-7; 7 positions agree with TRBD2. J lost 2 bases, V lost 3 bases, and 4 bases had no gene match. Germline assignment: CDR1 LNHDA and CDR2 SQIVND (reference sequence). The CDR3 contains 14 residues. The DNA for the CDR3 is TGTGCCAGTAGTATGGTAGCGGGCGCCTACGAGCAGTACTTC. It specifies CASSMVAGAYEQYF.

In its sample, this clonotype was seen a few times. This sequence joins TRBV19 and TRBJ2-1, with 9 bases aligning to TRBD2. Unmatched junction bases numbered 8, after V lost 7 bases and J lost 4 bases. The CDR3 covers 15 residues. Looked up from germline, CDR1 is LNHDA and CDR2 is SQIVND (reference sequence). The CDR3 region has the DNA TGTGCCAGTACTAGCGGTAGCGGGAGTTACAATGAGCAGTTCTTC. It codes for CASTSGSGSYNEQFF.

This clonotype has a count of ten or more. The V call is TRBV12-3 or TRBV12-4, the J call TRBJ2-3, with TRBD2 matching over 8 bases. With 3 bases clipped from V and 3 bases from J, the junction kept 2 bases outside the gene matches. This CDR3 has 14 amino acids. The CDR3 spells CASSLGLGTDTQYF. CDR3 in DNA: TGTGCCAGCAGTTTGGGACTAGGGACAGATACGCAGTATTTT.

Only a few counts were recorded for this clonotype. The V and J genes are TRBV3-1 and TRBJ2-5, with a weak D call TRBD2 (5 bases). The CDR3 totals 17 residues. Germline V CDR1 and CDR2: LGHDT, YNNKEL (reference sequence). Trimming took off 0 bases at V and 4 bases at J, with 18 bases between the two ends. The CDR3 loop is CASSQDSRVSGGETQYF. The CDR3 nucleotides are TGTGCCAGCAGCCAAGATTCTCGGGTTTCCGGAGGAGAGACCCAGTACTTC.

The chain recombines TRBV3-1 with TRBJ2-7; TRBD2 aligns across 8 bases. The CDR3 has 13 residues. V trimming: 4 bases; J trimming: 7 bases; junction bases outside the gene matches: 6. The germline V gene encodes CDR1 LGHDT and CDR2 YNNKEL (reference sequence). The CDR3 is CASSRTSLGEQYF. The DNA of the CDR3 is TGTGCCAGCAGCCGGACTAGCCTGGGAGAGCAGTACTTC.

This chain connects TRBV4-1 to TRBJ2-1, with no clear D. Per the germline V gene, CDR1 is MGHRA and CDR2 is YSYEKL. Trimming took 3 bases from V and 7 from J, leaving 16 bases between them. This CDR3 has 15 amino acids. Here the CDR3 reads CASSQPRTSRNEQFF. Written as DNA, the CDR3 is TGCGCCAGCAGCCAGCCGCGTACTTCGAGGAATGAGCAGTTCTTC.

This clonotype was counted only a few times. This rearrangement joins TRBV3-1 to TRBJ2-3; D is perhaps TRBD2 (5 bases). This CDR3 has 14 residues. Trimming removed 3 bases at V and 6 bases at J, with 13 bases between. Per germline, CDR1 LGHDT and CDR2 YNNKEL (reference sequence). DNA of the CDR3: TGTGCCAGCAGCCAGTCCCTAGCAAGGGATACGCAGTATTTT. Encoded protein: CASSQSLARDTQYF.

The chain links TRBV7-2 to TRBJ1-3; no definite D call. Trimming left V 2 bases short and J 2 bases short, with 4 bases between. The CDR3 spans 13 residues. CDR1 and CDR2 from the germline V gene are SGHTA and FQGNSA. The CDR3 coding sequence is TGTGCCAGCAGCTTACAGACTGGAAACACCATATATTTT. It is translated as CASSLQTGNTIYF.

This clonotype was seen repeatedly, ten times or more. The rearrangement joins TRBV20-1 to TRBJ2-7; 9 bases map to TRBD2. CDR3 size: 16 residues. The germline V gene has CDR1 DFQATT and CDR2 SNEGSKA (reference sequence). With V trimmed by 3 bases and J by 1 base, 10 bases remained unmatched. CDR3 amino acids: CSARFQREAQSYEQYF. CDR3 sequence (DNA): TGCAGTGCTAGGTTTCAGCGGGAGGCCCAATCCTACGAGCAGTACTTC.

The chain has TRBV10-3 and TRBJ2-2, with D maybe TRBD2 (6 bases). The ends were cut back, 0 bases at V and 2 bases at J, with 10 bases in the middle. The length of the CDR3 is 16 residues. Germline CDR1 reads ENHRY; CDR2 reads SYGVKD. CDR3 loop: CAISESSGPNTGELFF. CDR3 sequence (DNA): TGTGCCATCAGTGAGTCTAGCGGTCCTAACACCGGGGAGCTGTTTTTT.